This T cell receptor beta chain was sequenced for a study of T cells in Graves' hyperthyroidism and ophthalmopathy. A word on this clonotype: The limits of the CDR3 on the DNA are not certain, so only TCRdb's listed CDR3 is given.

The CDR3 length equals 20 residues, ends included. The V gene's germline CDR1 is SGHAT and CDR2 FQNNGV. From RNA transcripts, TCR beta CDR3 regions were amplified. A set of HTBI primers served as the primers for a first-round RT-PCR of the TCR CDR3. Via MiXCR, TCRdb re-called the multiplex PCR reads, giving one row per CDR3 protein. This sample has 500,000 to 800,000 distinct CDR3 sequences, with about 45% found just once. The genes are TRBV11-2 and TRBJ1-5. The TCR originated in an adult man with Graves' disease, either hyperthyroidism or ophthalmopathy (not recorded which). The sequencing sample was made of peripheral blood or thyroid tissue (not recorded which). The CDR3 region is CASSIYLCSVGSTRNQPQHF.